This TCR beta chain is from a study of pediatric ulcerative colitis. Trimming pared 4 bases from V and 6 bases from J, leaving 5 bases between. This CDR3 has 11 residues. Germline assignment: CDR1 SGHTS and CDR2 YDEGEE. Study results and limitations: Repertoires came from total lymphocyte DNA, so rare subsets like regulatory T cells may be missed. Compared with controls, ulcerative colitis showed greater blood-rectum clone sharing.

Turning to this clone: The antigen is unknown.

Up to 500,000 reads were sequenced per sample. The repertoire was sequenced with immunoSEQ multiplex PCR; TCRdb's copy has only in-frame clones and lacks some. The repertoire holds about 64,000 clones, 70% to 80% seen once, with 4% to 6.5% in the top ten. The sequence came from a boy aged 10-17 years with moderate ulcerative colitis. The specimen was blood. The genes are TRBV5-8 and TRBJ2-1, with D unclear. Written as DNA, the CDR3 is TGTGCCAGCAGCGCGCTCAATGAGCAGTTCTTC. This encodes CASSALNEQFF.